This T cell receptor (beta chain) stems from a study of OX40 agonist ivuxolimab in advanced cancers. Findings and limits, study-wide: The authors did not determine the antigen specificity of the expanded peripheral T cells.

Generated by immunoSEQ multiplex PCR, the TCRdb table keeps only in-frame clones and is missing some. The table lists more than 50,000 clones, about 81% of them singletons. Germline CDR1 and CDR2: SGHTA and FQGNSA. CDR3 length equals 15 residues. V lost 1 base and J lost 0, with 10 bases in between. This clone was observed once. Antigen unknown. The sample was CD4+ or CD8+ T cells sorted from blood, taken in a trial of the OX40 agonist ivuxolimab. The chain joins TRBV7-2 to TRBJ2-7; D is undetermined. The receptor was isolated from an adult with an advanced solid tumor such as melanoma, head and neck, liver or kidney cancer. The CDR3 bases are TGTGCCAGCAGCTTAGTCGTCCGGAGCTCCTACGAGCAGTACTTC. Translated: CASSLVVRSSYEQYF.